The source of this T cell receptor beta chain is a study of blood T cell repertoires in COVID-19. Produced via immunoSEQ multiplex PCR; TCRdb's table is partial and in-frame only. The sample has tens of thousands of clones, 75% to 90% seen once. The CDR3 covers 15 residues. Germline V gene data show CDR1 as LGHDT and CDR2 as YNNKEL (reference sequence). V gave up 5 bases and J gave up 7 bases, with 18 bases separating them. Input material: peripheral blood. This clonotype was obtained from a woman older than 75 with acute or convalescent COVID-19. The chain recombines TRBV3-1 (or the pseudogene TRBV3-2) with TRBJ1-3, with D unclear. This CDR3 is CASSEFRFFGNTIYF. In DNA, the CDR3 is TGTGCCAGCAGCGAATTCAGGTTTTTCGGCAACACCATATATTTT.